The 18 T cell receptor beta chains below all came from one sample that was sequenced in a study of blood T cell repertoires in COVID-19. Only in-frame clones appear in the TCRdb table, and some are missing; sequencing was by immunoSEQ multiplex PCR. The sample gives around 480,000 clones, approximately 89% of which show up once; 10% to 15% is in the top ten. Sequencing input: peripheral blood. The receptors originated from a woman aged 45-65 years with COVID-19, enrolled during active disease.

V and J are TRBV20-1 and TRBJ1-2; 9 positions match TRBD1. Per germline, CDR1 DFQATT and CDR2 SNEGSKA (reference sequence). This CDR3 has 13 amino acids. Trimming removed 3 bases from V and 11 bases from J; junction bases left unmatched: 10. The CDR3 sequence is CSASRGTGRLYTF. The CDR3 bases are TGCAGTGCTAGTAGGGGGACAGGGCGACTGTACACCTTC.

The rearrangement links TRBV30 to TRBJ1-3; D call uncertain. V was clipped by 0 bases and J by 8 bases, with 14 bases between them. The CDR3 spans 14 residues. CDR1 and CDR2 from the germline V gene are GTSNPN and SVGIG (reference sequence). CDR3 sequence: CAWSVPYFEYTIYF. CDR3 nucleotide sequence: TGTGCCTGGAGTGTACCTTACTTCGAGTACACCATATATTTT. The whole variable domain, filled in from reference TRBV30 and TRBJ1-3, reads SQTIHQWPATLVQPVGSPLSLECTVEGTSNPNLYWYRQAAGRGLQLLFYSVGIGQISSEVPQNLSASRPQDRQFILSSKKLLLSDSGFYLCAWSVPYFEYTIYFGEGSWLTVV.

CDR3 bases: TGTGCCAGCAGCTTAGTGGAGGGACGCCTGGAAGGCTACACCTTC. It encodes CASSLVEGRLEGYTF. The chain couples TRBV7-8 to TRBJ1-2; a weak D match, TRBD1 (5 bases). V lost 1 base and J 8 bases, leaving 17 bases between the germline ends. Germline loops: CDR1 SGHVS, CDR2 FQNEAQ. There are 15 residues in the CDR3.

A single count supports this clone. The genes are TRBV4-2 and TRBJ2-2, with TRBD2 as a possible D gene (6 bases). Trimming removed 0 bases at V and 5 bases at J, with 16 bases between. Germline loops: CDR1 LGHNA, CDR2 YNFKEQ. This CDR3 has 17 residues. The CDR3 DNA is TGTGCCAGCAGCCAAGACGTCCGGAGGGGCCGAACCGGGGAGCTGTTTTTT. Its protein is CASSQDVRRGRTGELFF.

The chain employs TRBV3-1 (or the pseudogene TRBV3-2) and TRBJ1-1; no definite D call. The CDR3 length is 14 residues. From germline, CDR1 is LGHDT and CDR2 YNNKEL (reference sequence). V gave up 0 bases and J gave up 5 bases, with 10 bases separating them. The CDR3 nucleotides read TGTGCCAGCAGCCAAGATAGTAGGAGGACTGAAGCTTTCTTT. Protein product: CASSQDSRRTEAFF.

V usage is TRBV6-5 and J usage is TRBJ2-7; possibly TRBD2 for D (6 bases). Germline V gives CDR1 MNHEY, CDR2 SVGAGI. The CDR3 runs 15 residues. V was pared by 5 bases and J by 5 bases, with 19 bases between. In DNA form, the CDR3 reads TGTGCCAGCAGTCACCCGGCGGGGACCAGGGACGAGCAGTACTTC. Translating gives CASSHPAGTRDEQYF.

DNA of the CDR3: TGTGCCACCAGCTCCCGACTAGCGGGGGGCCTAGGGGATGAGCAGTTCTTC. Residues: CATSSRLAGGLGDEQFF. The chain joins TRBV15 to TRBJ2-1; 13 bases map to TRBD2. The germline V gene encodes CDR1 LNHNV and CDR2 YYDKDF (reference sequence). V dropped 5 bases and J dropped 8; count of bases not matched to a gene: 12. The CDR3 covers 17 residues.

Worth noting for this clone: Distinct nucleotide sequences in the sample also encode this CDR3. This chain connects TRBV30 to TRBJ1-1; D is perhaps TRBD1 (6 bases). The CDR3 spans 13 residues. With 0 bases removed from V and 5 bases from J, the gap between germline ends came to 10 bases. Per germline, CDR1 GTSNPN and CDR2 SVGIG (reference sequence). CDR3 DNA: TGTGCCTGGAGTGTAGGGGGGGGTACTGAAGCTTTCTTT. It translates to CAWSVGGGTEAFF.

The CDR3 here is CAWSFGRTAASAQHF. DNA of the CDR3: TGTGCCTGGAGTTTCGGGCGGACTGCCGCCTCAGCCCAGCATTTT. The chain carries TRBV30 and TRBJ1-5, with D unclear. V lost 2 bases and J lost 11, with 22 bases in between. Germline V gene sequence: CDR1 GTSNPN, CDR2 SVGIG (reference sequence). The CDR3 totals 15 residues. Variable domain in full (rest from reference TRBV30 and TRBJ1-5): SQTIHQWPATLVQPVGSPLSLECTVEGTSNPNLYWYRQAAGRGLQLLFYSVGIGQISSEVPQNLSASRPQDRQFILSSKKLLLSDSGFYLCAWSFGRTAASAQHFGDGTRLSIL.

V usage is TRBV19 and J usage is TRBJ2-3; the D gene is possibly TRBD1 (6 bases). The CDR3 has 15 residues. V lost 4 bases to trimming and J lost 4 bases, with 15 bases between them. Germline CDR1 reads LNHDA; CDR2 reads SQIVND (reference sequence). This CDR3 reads CASSNTGPGPDTQYF. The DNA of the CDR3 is TGTGCCAGTAGTAACACAGGGCCCGGCCCAGATACGCAGTATTTT.

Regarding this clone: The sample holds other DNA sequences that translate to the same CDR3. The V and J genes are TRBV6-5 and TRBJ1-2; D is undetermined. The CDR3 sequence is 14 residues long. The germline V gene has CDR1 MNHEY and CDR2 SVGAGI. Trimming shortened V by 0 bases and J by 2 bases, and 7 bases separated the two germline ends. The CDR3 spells CASSYSAGNYGYTF. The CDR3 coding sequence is TGTGCCAGCAGTTACTCGGCAGGCAACTATGGCTACACCTTC.

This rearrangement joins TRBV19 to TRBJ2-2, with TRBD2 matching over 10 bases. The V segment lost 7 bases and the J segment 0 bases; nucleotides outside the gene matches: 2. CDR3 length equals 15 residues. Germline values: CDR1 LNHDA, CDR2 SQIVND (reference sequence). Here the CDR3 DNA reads TGTGCCAGTACCCTAGCGGGGGCGAACACCGGGGAGCTGTTTTTT. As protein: CASTLAGANTGELFF.

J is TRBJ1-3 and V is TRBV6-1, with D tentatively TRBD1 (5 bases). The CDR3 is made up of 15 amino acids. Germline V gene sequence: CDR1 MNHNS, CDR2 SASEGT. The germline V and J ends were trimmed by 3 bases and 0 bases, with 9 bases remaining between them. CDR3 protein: CASSERTYSGNTIYF. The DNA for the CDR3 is TGTGCCAGCAGTGAGCGGACATACTCTGGAAACACCATATATTTT.

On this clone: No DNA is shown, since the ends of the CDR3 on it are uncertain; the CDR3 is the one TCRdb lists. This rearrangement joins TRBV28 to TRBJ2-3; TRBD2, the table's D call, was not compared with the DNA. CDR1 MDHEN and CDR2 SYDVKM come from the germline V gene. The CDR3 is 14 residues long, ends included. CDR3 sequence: CASSFEVGGGALYF.

The CDR3 is CASSSGLAGGDGYTQYF. The CDR3 coding sequence is TGTGCCAGCAGCTCTGGACTAGCGGGGGGTGACGGGTATACGCAGTATTTT. The chain carries TRBV7-9 and TRBJ2-3, with 14 bases matching TRBD2. The ends lost 4 bases at V and 7 bases at J; junction bases unmatched: 10. Germline CDR1 is SEHNR and CDR2 is FQNEAQ (reference sequence). The CDR3 sequence is 17 residues long.

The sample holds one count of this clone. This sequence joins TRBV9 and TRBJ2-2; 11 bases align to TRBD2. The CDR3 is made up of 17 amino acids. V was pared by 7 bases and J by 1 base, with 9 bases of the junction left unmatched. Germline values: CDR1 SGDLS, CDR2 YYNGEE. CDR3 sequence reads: CASAGPLAGGNTGELFF. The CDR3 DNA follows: TGTGCCAGCGCCGGGCCTCTAGCGGGGGGGAACACCGGGGAGCTGTTTTTT. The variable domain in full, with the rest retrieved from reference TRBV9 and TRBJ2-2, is DSGVTQTPKHLITATGQRVTLRCSPRSGDLSVYWYQQSLDQGLQFLIQYYNGEERAKGNILERFSAQQFPDLHSELNLSSLELGDSALYFCASAGPLAGGNTGELFFGEGSRLTVL.

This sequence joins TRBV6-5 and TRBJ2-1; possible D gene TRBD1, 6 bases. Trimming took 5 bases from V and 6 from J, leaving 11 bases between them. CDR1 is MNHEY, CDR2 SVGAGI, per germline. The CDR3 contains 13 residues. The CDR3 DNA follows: TGTGCCAGCAGTAGAGGACAGCTCAATGAGCAGTTCTTC. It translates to CASSRGQLNEQFF.

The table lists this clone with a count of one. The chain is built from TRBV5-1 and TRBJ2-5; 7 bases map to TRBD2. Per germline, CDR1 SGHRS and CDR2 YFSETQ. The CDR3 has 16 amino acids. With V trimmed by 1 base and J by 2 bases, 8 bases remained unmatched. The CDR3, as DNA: TGCGCCAGCAGCTTGTCCGGAGCGGGGATACAAGAGACCCAGTACTTC. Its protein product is CASSLSGAGIQETQYF.